This TCR beta chain was captured by sequencing in a study of siplizumab effects on memory and regulatory T cells. Germline CDR1 SGHRS, CDR2 YFSETQ. This CDR3 is built from 16 residues. Trimming left V 4 bases short and J 0 bases short, with 15 bases between. The table came from immunoSEQ multiplex PCR; TCRdb's copy has only in-frame clones and leaves some out. The repertoire holds some 100,000 clones, with 92% as singletons. This receptor was taken from a human donor in good health. The specimen was Tregs sorted from blood. The chain uses TRBV5-1 and TRBJ2-3, with D unclear. The CDR3 DNA is TGCGCCAGCAGCCGAGTAGCCCAAACTAGCACAGATACGCAGTATTTT. Protein product: CASSRVAQTSTDTQYF.